Each of the 29 T cell receptor beta chains below was sequenced from the same sample in a study of blood T cell repertoires in COVID-19. Method: immunoSEQ multiplex PCR; TCRdb's copy keeps in-frame clones and lacks some. The data hold 150,000 to 200,000 clones, with under 85% observed a single time. Sequencing input: PBMCs or T cells enriched from blood (not recorded which). The receptors come from a man aged 45-65 years who had recovered from COVID-19.

This sequence joins TRBV6-5 and TRBJ1-3; D is perhaps TRBD1 (6 bases). Germline V gives CDR1 MNHEY, CDR2 SVGAGI. V was trimmed by 6 bases and J by 0 bases, leaving 9 bases between them. This CDR3 is built from 14 residues. CDR3 region: CASRTGNSGNTIYF. Written as DNA, the CDR3 is TGTGCCAGCAGGACAGGCAACTCTGGAAACACCATATATTTT.

This clone was counted only a few times. The chain's CDR3 is CASTTTGLYEQYF. In nucleotides, the CDR3 is TGTGCCAGCACCACGACAGGGCTGTACGAGCAGTACTTC. The rearrangement links TRBV28 to TRBJ2-7, with 7 positions matching TRBD1. This CDR3 is 13 amino acids long. Germline V gene sequence: CDR1 MDHEN, CDR2 SYDVKM. Trimming cost V 7 bases and J 4 bases; bases outside gene matches: 7.

The J gene is TRBJ1-6, the V gene TRBV15, with a tentative D call TRBD1 (5 bases). Per germline, CDR1 LNHNV and CDR2 YYDKDF (reference sequence). V shed 1 base and J shed 7 bases, with 8 bases lying between them. The CDR3 totals 14 residues. CDR3 nucleotides: TGTGCCACCAGCAGAGGACAGCCAAATTCACCCCTCCACTTT. Protein: CATSRGQPNSPLHF.

The J gene is TRBJ2-7, the V gene TRBV25-1, with TRBD1 matching 8 bases. Germline values: CDR1 MGHDK, CDR2 SYGVNS. J was trimmed by 7 bases and V by 8 bases; bases with no gene match: 10. This CDR3 is built from 13 residues. The CDR3, as DNA: TGTGCCAGCTTAGACCGGGACAGGATGGAGCAGTACTTC. Residues: CASLDRDRMEQYF.

CDR3: CASSQQMAGLRSGTVDEQYF. The CDR3 bases are TGTGCCAGCTCACAACAGATGGCGGGGTTACGATCAGGGACCGTCGACGAGCAGTACTTC. This chain links TRBV18 with TRBJ2-7; perhaps TRBD2 as D (6 bases). V gave up 4 bases and J gave up 5 bases, with 33 bases separating them. The length of the CDR3 is 20 residues. Germline V lookup: CDR1 KGHSH, CDR2 LQKENI.

The chain carries TRBV5-4 and TRBJ1-3, with TRBD1 matching 8 bases. In germline, CDR1 is SGHNT, CDR2 YYREEE (reference sequence). The CDR3 loop spans 16 amino acids. After removal of 4 bases from V and 2 bases from J, the junction contained 8 bases not matched to a gene. The CDR3 DNA reads as TGTGCCAGCAGCATGGACAGGGCTGTAGCTGGAAACACCATATATTTT. It yields the protein CASSMDRAVAGNTIYF.

The gene calls are TRBV19 and TRBJ2-6; no definite D call. Germline loops: CDR1 LNHDA, CDR2 SQIVND (reference sequence). V lost 3 bases and J lost 7, with 10 bases in between. The CDR3 totals 14 residues. CDR3: CASSIASAANVLTF. For the CDR3, the DNA is TGTGCCAGTAGTATCGCGAGCGCCGCCAACGTCCTGACTTTC.

CDR3 in amino acids: CAWTIGTSGGPQYF. CDR3 bases: TGTGCCTGGACCATAGGGACCTCGGGGGGTCCGCAGTATTTT. This chain connects TRBV30 to TRBJ2-3, with 7 bases lining up with TRBD2. The CDR3 loop spans 14 amino acids. Per germline, CDR1 GTSNPN and CDR2 SVGIG (reference sequence). Unmatched junction bases numbered 14, after V lost 4 bases and J lost 10 bases.

This clone has only one observation. The chain couples TRBV7-8 to TRBJ1-3; no clear D gene. V was cut by 5 bases and J by 4 bases, with 12 bases left in between. The CDR3 spans 14 residues. Germline values: CDR1 SGHVS, CDR2 FQNEAQ. CDR3 residues: CASSPRSRGNTIYF. CDR3 in DNA: TGTGCCAGCAGCCCACGGTCGCGGGGAAACACCATATATTTT.

A single count supports this clone. This CDR3 reads CASSQERAGYEQYF. CDR3 nucleotides: TGTGCCAGCAGCCAAGAGAGGGCTGGCTACGAGCAGTACTTC. The gene calls are TRBV4-2 and TRBJ2-7, with D possibly being TRBD2 (5 bases). The CDR3 extends over 14 amino acids. The ends were cut back, 0 bases at V and 3 bases at J, with 9 bases in the middle. Germline V lookup: CDR1 LGHNA, CDR2 YNFKEQ.

The chain combines TRBV11-3 with TRBJ2-2, with 8 bases matching TRBD2. CDR3 length: 15 residues. V lost 5 bases to trimming and J lost 6 bases; unmatched junction nucleotides: 8. Per the germline V gene, CDR1 is SGHNT and CDR2 is YENEEA. The CDR3 region is CASSPKRGWSGELFF. In DNA form, the CDR3 reads TGTGCCAGCAGCCCAAAGCGGGGGTGGTCCGGGGAGCTGTTTTTT.

This clone was found once. In the same sample, other DNA sequences code for this CDR3. The gene calls are TRBV11-2 and TRBJ1-1; TRBD1 matches 11 bases. V lost 5 bases and J lost 1; bases outside the gene matches: 3. The CDR3 has 15 amino acids. Germline values: CDR1 SGHAT, CDR2 FQNNGV. CDR3 sequence (DNA): TGTGCCAGCAGCCCAGGACAGGGGGCGAACACTGAAGCTTTCTTT. Its translation: CASSPGQGANTEAFF.

The chain's CDR3 is CASSYRGWDRVDEQYF. The CDR3 nucleotides are TGTGCCAGCAGTTATCGCGGTTGGGACAGGGTTGACGAGCAGTACTTC. The chain couples TRBV6-2 or TRBV6-3 to TRBJ2-7; TRBD1 aligns across 9 bases. V was clipped by 3 bases and J by 5 bases; unmatched bases: 11. The CDR3 consists of 16 residues. The germline gives CDR1 MNHEY, CDR2 SVGEGT.

The rearrangement links TRBV4-1 to TRBJ2-1, with 7 bases lining up with TRBD2. Germline trimming cut 4 bases from V and 9 bases from J; bases unmatched to any gene: 6. CDR3 length equals 13 residues. Germline CDR1 MGHRA, CDR2 YSYEKL. The CDR3 nucleotides are TGCGCCAGCAGCCTCCCGGCGGGGGTTGAGCAGTTCTTC. Encoded protein: CASSLPAGVEQFF.

This sequence joins TRBV2 and TRBJ1-4; tentative D call: TRBD1 (6 bases). The V gene lost 6 bases and the J gene lost 13 bases, with 18 bases spanning the gap. There are 13 residues in the CDR3. Germline V gene data show CDR1 as SNHLY and CDR2 as FYNNEI. In DNA, the CDR3 is TGTGCCAGCAGCTCCGGAGGGGGGGCGCGACTGTTTTTT. Amino acids: CASSSGGGARLFF.

J is TRBJ2-3 and V is TRBV29-1, with a possible D match to TRBD1 (6 bases). The CDR3 has 15 amino acids. The germline CDR1 and CDR2 sequences are SQVTM and ANQGSEA. V was cut by 1 base and J by 4 bases, with 15 bases left in between. CDR3 protein: CSVEGTAPEADTQYF. In nucleotides, the CDR3 is TGCAGCGTTGAAGGGACAGCTCCAGAGGCAGATACGCAGTATTTT.

The rearrangement joins TRBV24-1 to TRBJ1-3; D gene unclear. Germline loops: CDR1 KGHDR, CDR2 SFDVKD. This CDR3 has 15 amino acids. V was trimmed by 4 bases and J by 0 bases, leaving 9 bases between them. The CDR3 loop reads CATSDGRASGNTIYF. In DNA, the CDR3 is TGTGCCACCAGTGACGGGAGGGCCTCTGGAAACACCATATATTTT.

The V and J genes are TRBV7-6 and TRBJ2-1; 8 bases fit TRBD1. The CDR3 totals 15 residues. The trim removed 6 bases at V and 6 bases at J, leaving 10 bases unmatched. Germline V gene data show CDR1 as SGHVS and CDR2 as FNYEAQ. Written as DNA, the CDR3 is TGTGCCAGCAGACGTGGACAGGGCCCACTCAATGAGCAGTTCTTC. Residues: CASRRGQGPLNEQFF. Combining the CDR3 with reference TRBV7-6 and TRBJ2-1 gives the whole variable domain GAGVSQSPRYKVTKRGQDVALRCDPISGHVSLYWYRQALGQGPEFLTYFNYEAQQDKSGLPNDRFSAERPEGSISTLTIQRTEQRDSAMYRCASRRGQGPLNEQFFGPGTRLTVL.

This chain uses TRBV7-2 with TRBJ2-5; D is ambiguous. V was shortened by 5 bases and J by 1 base, with 8 bases between the two germline ends. CDR1 SGHTA and CDR2 FQGNSA come from the germline V gene. The CDR3 has 13 residues. The CDR3 coding sequence is TGTGCCAGCAGCCGGTCCCTCCAAGAGACCCAGTACTTC. Translated: CASSRSLQETQYF.

This clone was detected only once. This chain's CDR3 is CAISERGGAHEQYF. The CDR3 DNA reads as TGTGCCATCAGTGAGAGGGGGGGCGCGCACGAGCAGTACTTC. J is TRBJ2-7 and V is TRBV10-3; D possibly corresponds to TRBD2 (7 bases). The CDR3 runs 14 residues. CDR1 is ENHRY, CDR2 SYGVKD, per germline. V lost 2 bases and J lost 5, with 13 bases in between.

This clone was recorded only once. The CDR3 loop is CASRQGGGYEQYF. CDR3 bases: TGTGCCAGCCGACAGGGGGGGGGCTACGAGCAGTACTTC. V is TRBV19 and J is TRBJ2-7; 9 bases align to TRBD1. Germline V gene data show CDR1 as LNHDA and CDR2 as SQIVND (reference sequence). The CDR3 loop spans 13 amino acids. The junction had 6 bases not matched to a gene; V was cut back by 9 bases and J by 3 bases.

CDR3 bases: TGCGCCAGCAGCTCGCGGACAGGGAACAATTCACCCCTCCACTTT. It specifies CASSSRTGNNSPLHF. The chain uses TRBV5-1 and TRBJ1-6, with 8 bases fitting TRBD1. The CDR3 extends over 15 amino acids. Germline CDR1 reads SGHRS; CDR2 reads YFSETQ. Trimming cost V 3 bases and J 7 bases; bases outside gene matches: 6.

The gene calls are TRBV11-2 and TRBJ1-6; tentative D call: TRBD1 (5 bases). V dropped 0 bases and J dropped 17 bases, with 14 bases sitting between them. Germline V lookup: CDR1 SGHAT, CDR2 FQNNGV. This CDR3 is 13 amino acids long. The CDR3 loop is CASSLDLGGLVHF. The CDR3 DNA sequence: TGTGCCAGCAGCTTAGATCTCGGGGGTCTTGTCCACTTT. The whole variable domain, filled in from reference TRBV11-2 and TRBJ1-6, reads EAGVAQSPRYKIIEKRQSVAFWCNPISGHATLYWYQQILGQGPKLLIQFQNNGVVDDSQLPKDRFSAERLKGVDSTLKIQPAKLEDSAVYLCASSLDLGGLVHFGNGTRLTVT.

This sequence joins TRBV7-3 and TRBJ2-1; a weak D match, TRBD2 (5 bases). This CDR3 contains 14 residues. Deletions cut 2 bases from V and 2 bases from J, with 7 bases between. Germline assignment: CDR1 SGHTA and CDR2 FQGTGA. As DNA, the CDR3 is TGTGCCAGCAGCTTATCACTAGCCTACAATGAGCAGTTCTTC. Its protein is CASSLSLAYNEQFF. Full variable domain (rest looked up from reference TRBV7-3 and TRBJ2-1): GAGVSQTPSNKVTEKGKYVELRCDPISGHTALYWYRQSLGQGPEFLIYFQGTGAADDSGLPNDRFFAVRPEGSVSTLKIQRTERGDSAVYLCASSLSLAYNEQFFGPGTRLTVL.

The chain joins TRBV3-1 (or the pseudogene TRBV3-2) to TRBJ1-3, with TRBD1 matching 7 bases. The CDR3 loop spans 14 amino acids. The ends lost 0 bases at V and 13 bases at J; junction bases unmatched: 9. Germline lookup yields CDR1 LGHDT and CDR2 YNNKEL (reference sequence). The CDR3 sequence is CASSQDGTDPRIYF. CDR3 DNA: TGTGCCAGCAGCCAAGATGGGACAGACCCCCGAATATATTTT.

This chain joins TRBV27 and TRBJ1-2; 7 nucleotides match TRBD1. The germline V gene encodes CDR1 MNHEY and CDR2 SMNVEV (reference sequence). V was pared by 6 bases and J by 4 bases, with 11 bases of the junction left unmatched. The length of the CDR3 is 15 residues. This chain's CDR3 is CASRGEGGAPYGYTF. The CDR3 DNA sequence: TGTGCCAGCAGAGGCGAAGGGGGCGCCCCCTATGGCTACACCTTC.

This clone was seen a single time. The V gene is TRBV7-6, the J gene TRBJ1-1, with 8 bases aligning to TRBD1. Germline values: CDR1 SGHVS, CDR2 FNYEAQ. This CDR3 region has 14 residues. V dropped 3 bases and J dropped 3; count of bases not matched to a gene: 3. The CDR3 protein is CASSFGQGHTEAFF. The DNA of the CDR3 is TGTGCCAGCAGCTTCGGACAGGGTCACACTGAAGCTTTCTTT. The entire variable domain, with the rest obtained from reference TRBV7-6 and TRBJ1-1, is as follows: GAGVSQSPRYKVTKRGQDVALRCDPISGHVSLYWYRQALGQGPEFLTYFNYEAQQDKSGLPNDRFSAERPEGSISTLTIQRTEQRDSAMYRCASSFGQGHTEAFFGQGTRLTVV.

The V and J genes are TRBV5-5 and TRBJ2-1, with D tentatively TRBD1 (5 bases). CDR3 size: 9 residues. Germline V CDR1 and CDR2: SGHKS, YYEKEE (reference sequence). CDR3: CAGDNEQFF. DNA of the CDR3: TGTGCAGGGGACAATGAGCAGTTCTTC.

The J gene is TRBJ1-1, the V gene TRBV11-2; D might be TRBD1 (5 bases). Per the germline V gene, CDR1 is SGHAT and CDR2 is FQNNGV. Trimming stripped 5 bases from V and 5 bases from J, with 15 bases between. This CDR3 region has 14 residues. Written as DNA, the CDR3 is TGTGCCAGCAGCCCGATGGGGGGAGGGACTGAAGCTTTCTTT. Its translation is CASSPMGGGTEAFF.